Sequencing of this T cell receptor beta chain was carried out in a study of control samples from healthy donors and cancer patients. This table comes from immunoSEQ multiplex PCR, and its TCRdb copy is limited to in-frame clones, with some not included. The sample lists tens of thousands of clones; roughly 83% were seen once. V dropped 6 bases and J dropped 8 bases, with 13 bases sitting between them. The CDR3 loop spans 13 amino acids. CDR1 is MNHEY, CDR2 SVGEGT, per germline. Sequenced material: PBMCs. V usage is TRBV6-2 or TRBV6-3 and J usage is TRBJ2-2; TRBD2 is a possible D gene (6 bases). The clonotype comes from a man between 65 and 80 years old with lung cancer. CDR3 DNA: TGTGCCAGCAGCCTCGGAGGGAGGGGGGAGCTGTTTTTT. Protein sequence: CASSLGGRGELFF.